This TCR beta chain was identified in a study of T cells expressing NK-cell markers. The CDR3 sequence is 17 residues long. CDR1 is SGHDT, CDR2 YYEEEE, per germline. TCRdb reanalyzed the 5' RACE reads and collapses them to one entry per CDR3 protein, without DNA. This sample contains 500,000 to 700,000 distinct CDR3 sequences. Sample: blood T cells: a sorted CD56 or NKG2C T cell subset, CD4+ or CD8+ T cells, or bulk PBMC T cells (not recorded which). V usage is TRBV5-6 and J usage is TRBJ1-3. The receptor comes from a young man in good health. CDR3 loop: CASSFKPGGLSGNTIYF. The whole variable domain, filled in from reference TRBV5-6 and TRBJ1-3, reads DAGVTQSPTHLIKTRGQQVTLRCSPKSGHDTVSWYQQALGQGPQFIFQYYEEEERQRGNFPDRFSGHQFPNYSSELNVNALLLGDSALYLCASSFKPGGLSGNTIYFGEGSWLTVV.